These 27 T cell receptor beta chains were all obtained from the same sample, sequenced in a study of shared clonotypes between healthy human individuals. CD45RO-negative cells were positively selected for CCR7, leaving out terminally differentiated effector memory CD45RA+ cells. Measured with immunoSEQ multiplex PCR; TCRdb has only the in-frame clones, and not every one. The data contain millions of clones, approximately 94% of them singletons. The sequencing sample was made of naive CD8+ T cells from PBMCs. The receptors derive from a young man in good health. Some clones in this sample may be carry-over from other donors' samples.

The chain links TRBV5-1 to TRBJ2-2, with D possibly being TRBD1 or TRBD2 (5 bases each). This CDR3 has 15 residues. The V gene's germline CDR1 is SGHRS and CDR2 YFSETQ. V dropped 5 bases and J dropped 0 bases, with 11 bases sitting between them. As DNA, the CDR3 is TGCGCCAGCAGGACCGGGACCACGAACACCGGGGAGCTGTTTTTT. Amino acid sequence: CASRTGTTNTGELFF.

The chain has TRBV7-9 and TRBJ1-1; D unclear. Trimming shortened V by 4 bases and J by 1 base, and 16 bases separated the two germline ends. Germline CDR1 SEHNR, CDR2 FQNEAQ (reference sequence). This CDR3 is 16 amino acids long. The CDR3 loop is CASSSVVMEGNTEAFF. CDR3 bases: TGTGCCAGCAGCTCCGTTGTGATGGAGGGGAACACTGAAGCTTTCTTT.

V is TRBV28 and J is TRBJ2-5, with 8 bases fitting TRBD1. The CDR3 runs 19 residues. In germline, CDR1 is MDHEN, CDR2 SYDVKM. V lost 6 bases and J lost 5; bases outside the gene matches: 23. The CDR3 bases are TGTGCCAGCAGCCTTGAGGTGTGGTTTTCGGCAGGGGGCGCGGAGACCCAGTACTTC. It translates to CASSLEVWFSAGGAETQYF.

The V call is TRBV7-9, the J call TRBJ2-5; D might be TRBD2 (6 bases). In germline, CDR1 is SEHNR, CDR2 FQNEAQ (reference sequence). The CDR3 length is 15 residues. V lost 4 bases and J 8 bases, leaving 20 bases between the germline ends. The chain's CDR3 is CASSSPTRVGYTQYF. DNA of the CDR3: TGTGCCAGCAGCTCCCCGACTAGAGTGGGGTATACCCAGTACTTC.

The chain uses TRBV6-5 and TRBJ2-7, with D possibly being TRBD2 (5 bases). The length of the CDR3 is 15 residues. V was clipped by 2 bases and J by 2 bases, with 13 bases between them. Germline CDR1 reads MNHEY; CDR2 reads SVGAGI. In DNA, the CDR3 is TGTGCCAGCAGTTACGGGTCAGCGGTGGCCTACGAGCAGTACTTC. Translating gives CASSYGSAVAYEQYF.

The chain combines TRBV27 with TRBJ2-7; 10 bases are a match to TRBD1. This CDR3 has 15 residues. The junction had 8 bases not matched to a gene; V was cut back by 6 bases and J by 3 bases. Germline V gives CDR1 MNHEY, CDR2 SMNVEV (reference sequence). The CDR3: CASRPTGGRDYEQYF. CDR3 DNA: TGTGCCAGCAGGCCGACAGGGGGCCGCGACTACGAGCAGTACTTC.

The CDR3 coding sequence is TGTGCCAGCAGCCTAGGGACAGGGTCTAACTATGGCTACACCTTC. It is translated as CASSLGTGSNYGYTF. The genes are TRBV5-4 and TRBJ1-2; 9 bases align to TRBD1. V was pared by 4 bases and J by 0 bases, with 4 bases of the junction left unmatched. The germline CDR1 and CDR2 sequences are SGHNT and YYREEE (reference sequence). This CDR3 has 15 residues.

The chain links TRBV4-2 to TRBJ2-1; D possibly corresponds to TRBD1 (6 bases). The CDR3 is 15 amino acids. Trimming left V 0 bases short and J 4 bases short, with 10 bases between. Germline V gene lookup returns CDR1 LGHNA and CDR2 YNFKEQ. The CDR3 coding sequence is TGTGCCAGCAGCCAAGACAGGGACAAATACAATGAGCAGTTCTTC. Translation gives CASSQDRDKYNEQFF.

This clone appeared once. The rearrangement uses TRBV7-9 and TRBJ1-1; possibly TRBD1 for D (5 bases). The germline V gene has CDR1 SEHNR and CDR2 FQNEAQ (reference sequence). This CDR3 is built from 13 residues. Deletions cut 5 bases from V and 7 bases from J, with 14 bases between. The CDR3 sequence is CASSPVLGGEAFF. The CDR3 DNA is TGTGCCAGCAGCCCGGTGCTGGGGGGTGAAGCTTTCTTT.

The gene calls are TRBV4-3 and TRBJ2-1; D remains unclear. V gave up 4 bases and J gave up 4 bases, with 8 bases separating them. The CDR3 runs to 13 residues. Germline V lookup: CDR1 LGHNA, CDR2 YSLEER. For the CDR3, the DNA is TGCGCCAGCAGCCGCACGTATTACAATGAGCAGTTCTTC. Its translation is CASSRTYYNEQFF.

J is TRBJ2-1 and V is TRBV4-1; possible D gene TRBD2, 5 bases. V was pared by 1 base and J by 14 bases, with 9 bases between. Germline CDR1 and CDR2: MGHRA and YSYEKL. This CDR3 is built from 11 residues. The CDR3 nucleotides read TGCGCCAGCAGCCAAGGAGACTATGAGTTCTTC. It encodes CASSQGDYEFF.

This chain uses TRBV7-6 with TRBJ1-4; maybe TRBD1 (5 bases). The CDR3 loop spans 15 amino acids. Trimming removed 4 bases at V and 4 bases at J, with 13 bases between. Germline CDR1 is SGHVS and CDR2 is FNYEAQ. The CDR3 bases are TGTGCCAGCAGCTCGCTCGGGACGGTTAATGAAAAACTGTTTTTT. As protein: CASSSLGTVNEKLFF.

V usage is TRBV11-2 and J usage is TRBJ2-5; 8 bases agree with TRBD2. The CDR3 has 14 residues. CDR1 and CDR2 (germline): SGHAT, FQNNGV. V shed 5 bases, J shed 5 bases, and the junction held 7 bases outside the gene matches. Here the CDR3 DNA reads TGTGCCAGCAGCCCCCGGATAGCGGGGGAGACCCAGTACTTC. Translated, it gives CASSPRIAGETQYF.

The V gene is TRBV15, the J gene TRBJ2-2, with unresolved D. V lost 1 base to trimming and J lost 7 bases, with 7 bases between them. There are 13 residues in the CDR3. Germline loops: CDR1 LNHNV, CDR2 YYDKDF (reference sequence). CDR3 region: CATSRGFSGELFF. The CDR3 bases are TGTGCCACCAGCAGAGGATTCAGCGGGGAGCTGTTTTTT.

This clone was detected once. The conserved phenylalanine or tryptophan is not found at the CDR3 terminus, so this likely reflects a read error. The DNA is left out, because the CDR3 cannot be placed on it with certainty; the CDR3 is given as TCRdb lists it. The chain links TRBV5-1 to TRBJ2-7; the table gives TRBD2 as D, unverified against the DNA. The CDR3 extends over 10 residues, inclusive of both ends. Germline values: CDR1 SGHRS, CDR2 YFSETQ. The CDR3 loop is CASSLTSDPP.

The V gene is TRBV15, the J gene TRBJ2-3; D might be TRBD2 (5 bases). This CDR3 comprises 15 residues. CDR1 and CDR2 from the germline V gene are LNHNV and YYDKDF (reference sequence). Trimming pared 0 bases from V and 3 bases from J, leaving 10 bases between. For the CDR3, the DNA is TGTGCCACCAGCAGAGATCTTCTAGCTACAGATACGCAGTATTTT. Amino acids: CATSRDLLATDTQYF.

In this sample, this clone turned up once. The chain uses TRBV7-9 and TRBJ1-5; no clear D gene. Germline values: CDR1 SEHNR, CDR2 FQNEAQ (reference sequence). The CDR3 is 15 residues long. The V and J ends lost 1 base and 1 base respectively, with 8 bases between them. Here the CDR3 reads CASSLDQESNQPQHF. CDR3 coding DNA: TGTGCCAGCAGCTTAGACCAAGAAAGCAATCAGCCCCAGCATTTT.

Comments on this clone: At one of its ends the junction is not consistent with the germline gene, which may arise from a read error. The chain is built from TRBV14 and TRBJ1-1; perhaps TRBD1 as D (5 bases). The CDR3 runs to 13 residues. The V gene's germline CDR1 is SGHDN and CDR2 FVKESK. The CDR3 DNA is TGTGCCAGCAGCCCAGAGATCGGGACTGGAGCTTTCTTT. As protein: CASSPEIGTGAFF.

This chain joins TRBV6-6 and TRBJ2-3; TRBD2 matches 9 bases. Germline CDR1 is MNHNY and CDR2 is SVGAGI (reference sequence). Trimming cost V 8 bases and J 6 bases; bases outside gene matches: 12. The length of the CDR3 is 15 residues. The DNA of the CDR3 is TGTGCCAGCGGCCTGATAGCGGGAGTGATCGATACGCAGTATTTT. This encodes CASGLIAGVIDTQYF.

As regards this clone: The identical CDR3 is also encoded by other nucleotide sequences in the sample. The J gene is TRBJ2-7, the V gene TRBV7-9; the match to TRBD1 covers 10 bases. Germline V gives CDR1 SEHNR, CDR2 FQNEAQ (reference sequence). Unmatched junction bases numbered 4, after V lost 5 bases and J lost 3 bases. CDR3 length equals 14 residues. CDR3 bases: TGTGCCAGCAGCCCCGGGACAGGGGTCTACGAGCAGTACTTC. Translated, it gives CASSPGTGVYEQYF.

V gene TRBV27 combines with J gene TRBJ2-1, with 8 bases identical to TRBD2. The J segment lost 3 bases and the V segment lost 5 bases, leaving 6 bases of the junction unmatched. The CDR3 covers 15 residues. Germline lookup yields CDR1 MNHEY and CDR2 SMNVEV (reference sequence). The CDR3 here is CASSVDSGNYNEQFF. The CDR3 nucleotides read TGTGCCAGCAGTGTAGATAGCGGGAACTACAATGAGCAGTTCTTC.

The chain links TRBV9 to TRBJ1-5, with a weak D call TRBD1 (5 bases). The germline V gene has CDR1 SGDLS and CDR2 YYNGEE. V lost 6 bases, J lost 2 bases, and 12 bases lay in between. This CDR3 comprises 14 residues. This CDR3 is CASTPGDGNQPQHF. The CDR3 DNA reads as TGTGCCAGCACCCCGGGGGACGGCAATCAGCCCCAGCATTTT. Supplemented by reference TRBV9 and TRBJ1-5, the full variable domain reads DSGVTQTPKHLITATGQRVTLRCSPRSGDLSVYWYQQSLDQGLQFLIQYYNGEERAKGNILERFSAQQFPDLHSELNLSSLELGDSALYFCASTPGDGNQPQHFGDGTRLSIL.

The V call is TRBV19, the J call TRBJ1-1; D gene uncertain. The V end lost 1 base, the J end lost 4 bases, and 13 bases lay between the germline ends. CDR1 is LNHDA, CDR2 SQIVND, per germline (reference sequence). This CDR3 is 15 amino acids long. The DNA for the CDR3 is TGTGCCAGTAGTATAGCTTCCGGGTCGGGCACTGAAGCTTTCTTT. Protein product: CASSIASGSGTEAFF.

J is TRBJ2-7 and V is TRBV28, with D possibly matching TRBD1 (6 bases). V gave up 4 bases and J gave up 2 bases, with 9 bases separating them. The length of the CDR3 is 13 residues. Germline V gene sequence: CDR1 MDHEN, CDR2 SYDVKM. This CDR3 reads CASSYRATYEQYF. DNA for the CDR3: TGTGCCAGCAGTTACAGGGCAACCTACGAGCAGTACTTC.

The CDR3 spells CASSLGLQPQHF. Written as DNA, the CDR3 is TGTGCCAGTAGTTTGGGACTTCAGCCCCAGCATTTT. This rearrangement joins TRBV19 to TRBJ1-5; tentatively, D is TRBD1 (5 bases). CDR3 size: 12 residues. Trimming removed 5 bases at V and 6 bases at J, with 8 bases between. In germline, CDR1 is LNHDA, CDR2 SQIVND (reference sequence). Complete variable domain (other parts from reference TRBV19 and TRBJ1-5): DGGITQSPKYLFRKEGQNVTLSCEQNLNHDAMYWYRQDPGQGLRLIYYSQIVNDFQKGDIAEGYSVSREKKESFPLTVTSAQKNPTAFYLCASSLGLQPQHFGDGTRLSIL.

Here the CDR3 reads CASSSQGASSTNYGYTF. The CDR3 DNA sequence: TGTGCCAGCAGCTCACAGGGGGCCTCATCTACTAACTATGGCTACACCTTC. V gene TRBV7-9 combines with J gene TRBJ1-2; 9 positions match TRBD1. CDR3 length: 17 residues. Trimming took 4 bases from V and 0 from J; bases not matched to a gene: 9. CDR1 and CDR2 (germline): SEHNR, FQNEAQ (reference sequence).

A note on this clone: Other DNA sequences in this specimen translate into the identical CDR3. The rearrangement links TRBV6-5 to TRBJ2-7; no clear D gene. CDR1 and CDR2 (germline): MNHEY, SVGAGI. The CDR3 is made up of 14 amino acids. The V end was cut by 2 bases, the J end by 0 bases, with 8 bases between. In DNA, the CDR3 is TGTGCCAGCAGTTACACCGGAAGCTCCTACGAGCAGTACTTC. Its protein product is CASSYTGSSYEQYF.